The subject of this entry is one T cell receptor beta chain. Its antigen is unidentified. Profiling relied on immunoSEQ multiplex PCR, and the TCRdb table lists in-frame clones only, not all of them. This table holds 65,000 to 80,000 clones, 70% to 90% found once. The sample originates from a study of radiation and T cells in renal cell carcinoma. Study-wide background: Nephrectomy followed 15 Gy stereotactic body radiation by 4 weeks. Whole-study results and caveats: From baseline, blood top tumor clonotypes peaked at 2 weeks post-radiation.

The germline V gene has CDR1 MDHEN and CDR2 SYDVKM. The V and J ends lost 6 bases and 2 bases respectively, with 14 bases between them. This CDR3 region has 15 residues. Time point defined: blood 2 weeks post-SBRT. The treatment is: 15 Gy SBRT to primary tumor, nephrectomy 4 weeks later. The tumor was a clear cell renal cell carcinoma. The source of this sequence is a woman aged 45-60 years with renal cell carcinoma. J is TRBJ2-1 and V is TRBV28; possibly TRBD2 for D (7 bases). Sequenced material: blood, taken from a patient whose treatment included radiotherapy and nephrectomy. CDR3: CASRSGGQTYNEQFF. The CDR3 coding sequence is TGTGCCAGCAGGTCGGGGGGCCAAACCTACAATGAGCAGTTCTTC. Filled out from reference TRBV28 and TRBJ2-1, the complete variable domain reads DVKVTQSSRYLVKRTGEKVFLECVQDMDHENMFWYRQDPGLGLRLIYFSYDVKMKEKGDIPEGYSVSREKKERFSLILESASTNQTSMYLCASRSGGQTYNEQFFGPGTRLTVL.